This TCR beta chain was sequenced in a study of CD4 T cells in relation to SARS-CoV-2 and coronaviruses (dated by TCRdb to 2020 to 2023). For the study in its entirety: In the ViraFEST assay, PBMCs were cultured with antigen for 9 to 10 days, after which TCR beta CDR3s were sequenced to identify antigen-specific clonal expansions. Across all 12 patients in the full convalescent cohort, ages ranged from about 21 to 75 years, with a median of 38. Of the approximately 12 convalescent patients, 8 were male and 4 were female, and two of the subjects were Hispanic. Using patient-derived lymphoblastoid cell lines, the shared crossreactive spike epitopes were mapped to their HLA restriction. At the level of individual TCR clonotypes, the study evaluated whether memory CD4+ T cells crossreact between the spike proteins of SARS-CoV-2 and those of common cold coronaviruses. The Adaptive Biotechnologies TCR-sequencing kit was used to sequence samples from three pre-COVID donors and the naive versus memory experiments, while other data came from Illumina-based sequencing. Expansion assays from other donors in the study were sequenced with a different, Illumina-based TCR-beta assay. General conclusions and limits of the study: Pre-pandemic and post-infection samples were not both contributed by any donor, so tracing of the source of pre-existing responses was limited. Significantly weaker SARS-CoV-2-driven expansion was shown by crossreactive clones than by monoreactive clones, consistent with antigenic imprinting. Roughly 60% of donors had memory CD4+ clonotypes that crossrecognized SARS-CoV-2 and at least one common cold coronavirus spike. Because the crossreactivity analysis focused on spike protein, crossreactivity against other viral proteins was not assessed. Naive versus memory sequencing indicated that memory recall responses, rather than primary responses primed during culture, are detected by the assay. Small numbers of patients and of tested TCRs were a limitation of the study.

Its CDR3 holds 11 amino acids, cysteine through phenylalanine. Only the CDR3 portion is preserved as DNA: 33 bases, with reading frame beginning at the first base. V is reduced by 5 bases and J by 1 base, leaving a spacing of 3 bases between them. Taken from the germline V gene, the CDR1 and CDR2 loops are SGHVS and FQNEAQ. DNA from CEF-cultured naive and memory CD4+ T cells underwent immunoSEQ TCR-beta sequencing at survey level. The published analysis was carried out like this. During preprocessing, nonproductive sequences were removed, as were CDR3s that did not start with C, did not end with F or W, or were shorter than 7 amino acids. The MANAFEST web app identified antigen-specific clonotypes based on expansion compared with the reference and other culture wells. A clone counted as positive if significantly expanded in 2 of 3 replicate wells versus the reference culture at FDR below 0.05. For a clone to be considered positive, significant expansion relative to all other tandem wells and an odds ratio above 5 were also required. Cultured and uncultured naive and memory CD4+ repertoires were searched for CDR3s previously identified as spike- and CEF-reactive. CDR3 homology was measured as pairwise Levenshtein distance, computed with the stringdist R package after trimming three terminal residues from each end. Drawn from immuneACCESS, this table holds only the in-frame rearrangements with V and J called that TCRdb kept. Clones are partly lost; checked studies trace under half to an unresolved V gene and leave the rest unexplained. V and J calls and clone size follow that table, whereas D and trimming were derived from the DNA. This sample holds 35,000 to 45,000 clones; 84% were observed only once. Together, the top ten hold around 1.2% of the sample.

This clone was detected only once. Its cognate antigen has yet to be identified. Base qualities are not at hand, and no much larger clone is one base apart. Naive and memory CD4+ T cells were separated from cryopreserved PBMCs by CD4 enrichment followed by EasySep naive CD4+ T cell enrichment. Sorted naive or memory CD4+ T cells (roughly 98,000) were grown at a 1:1 ratio with T cell-depleted PBMCs and CEF peptides for around eleven days. In general, triplicate replicate wells were used for every peptide culture condition. PBMCs were isolated from leukapheresis product or whole blood by Ficoll-Paque PLUS gradient centrifugation. PBMCs were either cryopreserved at -140 degrees C or used fresh in the expansion assay. The QIAamp Micro DNA Kit was used to extract genomic DNA from the CD4+ T cells.

Sequences were obtained from naive CD4+ T cells from PBMCs, cultured in vitro. The cell subset or site label on this specimen signifies: naive CD4+ T cells isolated by negative enrichment. The receptor was isolated from an adult with COVID-19. This chain is built from TRBV7-8 and TRBJ2-7; no D segment can be confidently identified. CDR3 loop: CASSPSYEQYF. The DNA sequence is as follows: TGTGCCAGCAGCCCTTCCTACGAGCAGTACTTC.